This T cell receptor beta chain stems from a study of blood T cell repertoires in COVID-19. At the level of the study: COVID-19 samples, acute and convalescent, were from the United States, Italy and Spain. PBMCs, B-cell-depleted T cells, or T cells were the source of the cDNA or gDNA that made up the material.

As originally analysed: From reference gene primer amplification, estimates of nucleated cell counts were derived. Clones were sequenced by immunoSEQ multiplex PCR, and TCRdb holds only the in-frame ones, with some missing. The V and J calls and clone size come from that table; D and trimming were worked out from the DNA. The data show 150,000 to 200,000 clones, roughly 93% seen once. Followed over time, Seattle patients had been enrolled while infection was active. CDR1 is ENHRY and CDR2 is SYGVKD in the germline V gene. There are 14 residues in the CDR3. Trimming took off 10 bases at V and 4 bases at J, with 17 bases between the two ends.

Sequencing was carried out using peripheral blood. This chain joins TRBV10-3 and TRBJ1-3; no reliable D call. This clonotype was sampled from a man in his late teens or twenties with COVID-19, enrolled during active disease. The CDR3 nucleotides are TGTGCCACCTCCGTTGCGGGCCAGGGAAACACCATATATTTT. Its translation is CATSVAGQGNTIYF.